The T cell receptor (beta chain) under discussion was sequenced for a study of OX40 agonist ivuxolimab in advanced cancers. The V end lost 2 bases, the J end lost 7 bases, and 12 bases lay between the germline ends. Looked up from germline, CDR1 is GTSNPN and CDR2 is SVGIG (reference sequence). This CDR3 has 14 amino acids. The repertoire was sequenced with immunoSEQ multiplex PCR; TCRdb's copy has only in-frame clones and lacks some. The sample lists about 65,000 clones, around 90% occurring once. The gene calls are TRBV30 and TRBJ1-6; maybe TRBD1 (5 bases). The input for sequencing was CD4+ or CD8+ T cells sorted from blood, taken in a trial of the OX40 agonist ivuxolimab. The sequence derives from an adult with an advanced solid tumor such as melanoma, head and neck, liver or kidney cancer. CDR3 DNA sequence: TGTGCCTGGAGTTATGGGCAGGGAAATTCACCCCTCCACTTT. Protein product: CAWSYGQGNSPLHF.